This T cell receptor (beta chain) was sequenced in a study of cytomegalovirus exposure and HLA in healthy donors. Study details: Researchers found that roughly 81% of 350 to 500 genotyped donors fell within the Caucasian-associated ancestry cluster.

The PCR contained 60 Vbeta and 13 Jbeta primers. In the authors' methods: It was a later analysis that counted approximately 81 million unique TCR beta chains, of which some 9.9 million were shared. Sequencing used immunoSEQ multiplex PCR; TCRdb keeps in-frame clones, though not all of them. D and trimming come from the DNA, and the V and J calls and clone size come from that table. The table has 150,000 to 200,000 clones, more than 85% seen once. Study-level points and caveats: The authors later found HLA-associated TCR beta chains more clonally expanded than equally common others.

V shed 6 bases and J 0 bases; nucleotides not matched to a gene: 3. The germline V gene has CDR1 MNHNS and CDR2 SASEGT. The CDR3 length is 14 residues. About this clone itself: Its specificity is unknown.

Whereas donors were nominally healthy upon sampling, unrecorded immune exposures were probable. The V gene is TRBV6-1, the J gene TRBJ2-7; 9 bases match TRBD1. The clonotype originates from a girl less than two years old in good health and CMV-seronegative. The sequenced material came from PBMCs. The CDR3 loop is CASRGTGSSYEQYF. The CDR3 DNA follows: TGTGCCAGCAGAGGGACAGGGAGCTCCTACGAGCAGTACTTC.